A single sample gave rise to the 5 T cell receptor beta chains below, sequenced in a study of blood T cell repertoires in COVID-19. Measured with immunoSEQ multiplex PCR; TCRdb has only the in-frame clones, and not every one. The data contain about 170,000 clones, around 85% of them singletons. The sample taken for sequencing was peripheral blood. The receptors were gathered from a man in his fifties or sixties who had recovered from COVID-19.

To note about this clone: The sample contains more than one DNA sequence encoding this CDR3. This rearrangement joins TRBV4-2 to TRBJ2-7; D gene unclear. Germline V lookup: CDR1 LGHNA, CDR2 YNFKEQ. The ends were cut back, 1 base at V and 2 bases at J, with 6 bases in the middle. This CDR3 comprises 13 residues. The CDR3 here is CASSQVSPYEQYF. Here the CDR3 DNA reads TGTGCCAGCAGCCAAGTGAGTCCCTACGAGCAGTACTTC.

This clone was seen only a few times. The chain uses TRBV18 and TRBJ1-1; 7 bases match TRBD1. CDR3 length equals 14 residues. Trimming removed 1 base from V and 8 bases from J; junction bases left unmatched: 7. The V gene's germline CDR1 is KGHSH and CDR2 LQKENI. The DNA of the CDR3 is TGTGCCAGCTCACCACTCTACCCGGACAGGGAAGCTTTCTTT. Translated: CASSPLYPDREAFF. The full variable domain, its missing parts supplied by reference TRBV18 and TRBJ1-1, is NAGVMQNPRHLVRRRGQEARLRCSPMKGHSHVYWYRQLPEEGLKFMVYLQKENIIDESGMPKERFSAEFPKEGPSILRIQQVVRGDSAAYFCASSPLYPDREAFFGQGTRLTVV.

This chain connects TRBV3-1 (or the pseudogene TRBV3-2) to TRBJ2-7, with D tentatively TRBD2 (5 bases). The CDR3 is made up of 14 amino acids. Trimming took 1 base from V and 7 from J, leaving 14 bases between them. Germline values: CDR1 LGHDT, CDR2 YNNKEL (reference sequence). The chain's CDR3 is CASSQASEAREQYF. In DNA, the CDR3 is TGTGCCAGCAGCCAAGCCTCGGAGGCCAGGGAGCAGTACTTC.

The rearrangement uses TRBV27 and TRBJ1-1; D is unclear. The CDR3 runs to 15 residues. Between the trimmed V and J ends, which lost 5 bases and 1 base, there was a span of 14 bases. Per germline, CDR1 MNHEY and CDR2 SMNVEV (reference sequence). This CDR3 is CASSRIGGANTEAFF. The DNA for the CDR3 is TGTGCCAGCAGTCGTATAGGAGGCGCGAACACTGAAGCTTTCTTT.

The V gene is TRBV6-5, the J gene TRBJ1-6; 10 nucleotides agree with TRBD1. V lost 6 bases to trimming and J lost 10 bases; unmatched junction nucleotides: 6. Germline V gene lookup returns CDR1 MNHEY and CDR2 SVGAGI. The CDR3 consists of 14 residues. The DNA for the CDR3 is TGTGCCAGCAGCCGGACAGGGGGAGGGTCACCCCTCCACTTT. It yields the protein CASSRTGGGSPLHF.